The rows below give T cell receptor beta chains drawn from one sample of a study of cytotoxic CD8 clonotypes in ibrutinib-treated CLL. This table comes from immunoSEQ multiplex PCR, and its TCRdb copy is limited to in-frame clones, with some not included. This table has over 200,000 clones, 70% to 75% appearing once. Source: PBMCs, taken after 12 months of ibrutinib treatment. Receptor source: a human donor with chronic lymphocytic leukemia. The CDR3 runs from the conserved cysteine through the conserved F or W. A D gene is named only where the DNA matches it firmly. Clone size, where shown, is once, few, many, or a class for clones that have expanded.

d_call: -; j_call: TRBJ1-5; clone_size: few; v_call: TRBV6-5; cdr3_aa: CASSRVGNQPQHF; cdr3_nt: TGTGCCAGCAGCAGGGTTGGCAATCAGCCCCAGCATTTT
d_call: -; j_call: TRBJ1-5; clone_size: -; v_call: TRBV27; cdr3_aa: CASSLRGTYSNQPQHF; cdr3_nt: TGTGCCAGCAGTTTACGGGGTACGTATAGCAATCAGCCCCAGCATTTT
d_call: -; j_call: TRBJ2-2; clone_size: -; v_call: TRBV6-5; cdr3_aa: CASTRLGATGELFF; cdr3_nt: TGTGCCAGCACCCGGTTGGGGGCTACCGGGGAGCTGTTTTTT
d_call: -; j_call: TRBJ2-5; clone_size: -; v_call: TRBV5-1; cdr3_aa: CASSQGEAQETQYF; cdr3_nt: TGCGCCAGCAGCCAGGGGGAGGCCCAAGAGACCCAGTACTTC
d_call: TRBD2; j_call: TRBJ2-7; clone_size: few; v_call: TRBV27; cdr3_aa: CASTQRASGRYEQYF; cdr3_nt: TGTGCCAGCACCCAAAGGGCTAGCGGGAGATACGAGCAGTACTTC
d_call: -; j_call: TRBJ1-5; clone_size: -; v_call: TRBV6-1; cdr3_aa: CASSFRGHQPQHF; cdr3_nt: TGTGCCAGCAGTTTCCGGGGACATCAGCCCCAGCATTTT
d_call: -; j_call: TRBJ1-1; clone_size: -; v_call: TRBV5-1; cdr3_aa: CASSLGQTANTEAFF; cdr3_nt: TGCGCCAGCAGCTTGGGTCAGACAGCGAACACTGAAGCTTTCTTT
d_call: -; j_call: TRBJ1-2; clone_size: -; v_call: TRBV30; cdr3_aa: CASDPPLYGYTF; cdr3_nt: TGTGCCTCGGACCCCCCTCTCTATGGCTACACCTTC
d_call: -; j_call: TRBJ1-6; clone_size: -; v_call: TRBV5-1; cdr3_aa: CASSPPDQNSPLHF; cdr3_nt: TGCGCCAGCAGCCCCCCGGACCAAAATTCACCCCTCCACTTT
d_call: TRBD2; j_call: TRBJ2-3; clone_size: -; v_call: TRBV7-7; cdr3_aa: CASSFRAGVDTQYF; cdr3_nt: TGTGCTAGCAGCTTCCGTGCGGGAGTGGATACGCAGTATTTT
d_call: -; j_call: TRBJ2-7; clone_size: -; v_call: TRBV6-5; cdr3_aa: CASSYSARYYEQYF; cdr3_nt: TGTGCCAGCAGTTACTCGGCCCGATACTACGAGCAGTACTTC
d_call: -; j_call: TRBJ1-1; clone_size: few; v_call: TRBV18; cdr3_aa: CASSTTQGTEAFF; cdr3_nt: TGTGCCAGCTCAACGACTCAGGGGACTGAAGCTTTCTTT
d_call: TRBD2; j_call: TRBJ2-3; clone_size: -; v_call: TRBV15; cdr3_aa: CATSRETSGTYTQYF; cdr3_nt: TGTGCCACCAGCAGAGAAACTAGCGGGACGTATACGCAGTATTTT
d_call: -; j_call: TRBJ2-7; clone_size: -; v_call: TRBV29-1; cdr3_aa: CSVVGNSYEQYF; cdr3_nt: TGCAGCGTTGTGGGGAACTCCTACGAGCAGTACTTC
d_call: -; j_call: TRBJ2-5; clone_size: -; v_call: TRBV7-2; cdr3_aa: CASSLVQRKETQYF; cdr3_nt: TGTGCCAGCAGCTTAGTACAGCGAAAGGAGACCCAGTACTTC
d_call: -; j_call: TRBJ1-2; clone_size: -; v_call: TRBV4-1; cdr3_aa: CASSQAKEGVHYGYTF; cdr3_nt: TGCGCCAGCAGCCAGGCTAAGGAGGGGGTACACTATGGCTACACCTTC
d_call: TRBD1; j_call: TRBJ1-1; clone_size: -; v_call: TRBV6-5; cdr3_aa: CASSYYPDRVGAFF; cdr3_nt: TGTGCCAGCAGTTACTATCCCGACAGGGTGGGAGCTTTCTTT
d_call: TRBD1; j_call: TRBJ2-7; clone_size: -; v_call: TRBV4-3; cdr3_aa: CASSQDTGTGEEQYF; cdr3_nt: TGCGCCAGCAGCCAAGATACCGGGACAGGGGAGGAGCAGTACTTC
d_call: TRBD1; j_call: TRBJ1-2; clone_size: -; v_call: TRBV7-9; cdr3_aa: CASSSRTGTHGYTF; cdr3_nt: TGTGCCAGCAGCTCGAGGACAGGGACTCATGGCTACACCTTC
d_call: -; j_call: TRBJ1-4; clone_size: -; v_call: TRBV27; cdr3_aa: CASSFLGQNEKLFF; cdr3_nt: TGTGCCAGCAGTTTTTTGGGCCAAAATGAAAAACTGTTTTTT
d_call: -; j_call: TRBJ2-7; clone_size: few; v_call: TRBV6-6; cdr3_aa: CASSYSARGPYEQYF; cdr3_nt: TGTGCCAGCAGTTACTCGGCTCGCGGACCCTACGAGCAGTACTTC
d_call: TRBD2; j_call: TRBJ2-1; clone_size: -; v_call: TRBV6-5; cdr3_aa: CASRASGMGGHEQFF; cdr3_nt: TGTGCCAGCCGGGCTAGCGGGATGGGAGGACATGAGCAGTTCTTC
d_call: TRBD1; j_call: TRBJ2-7; clone_size: -; v_call: TRBV15; cdr3_aa: CATSREDRGTYEQYF; cdr3_nt: TGTGCCACCAGCAGAGAAGACAGGGGGACCTACGAGCAGTACTTC
d_call: -; j_call: TRBJ1-5; clone_size: -; v_call: TRBV6-5; cdr3_aa: CASSFRGNQPQHF; cdr3_nt: TGTGCCAGCAGTTTCCGGGGCAATCAGCCCCAGCATTTT
d_call: -; j_call: TRBJ2-1; clone_size: few; v_call: TRBV5-1; cdr3_aa: CASHARKGEQFF; cdr3_nt: TGCGCCAGCCACGCGAGGAAAGGTGAGCAGTTCTTC
d_call: -; j_call: TRBJ1-5; clone_size: -; v_call: TRBV19; cdr3_aa: CASSIGSQPQHF; cdr3_nt: TGTGCCAGTAGTATTGGGTCTCAACCCCAGCATTTT
d_call: -; j_call: TRBJ1-2; clone_size: once; v_call: TRBV9; cdr3_aa: CASSVDTLVRYTF; cdr3_nt: TGTGCCAGCAGCGTAGACACCCTAGTTCGCTACACCTTC
d_call: TRBD2; j_call: TRBJ2-1; clone_size: once; v_call: TRBV6-6; cdr3_aa: CASSYRPGTSLLF; cdr3_nt: TGTGCCAGCAGTTACCGACCCGGGACTAGCCTCCTCTTC
d_call: TRBD1; j_call: TRBJ1-5; clone_size: once; v_call: TRBV6-5; cdr3_aa: CASSLGTGGGQPQHF; cdr3_nt: TGTGCCAGCAGTTTAGGGACAGGGGGCGGGCAGCCCCAGCATTTT
d_call: -; j_call: TRBJ2-7; clone_size: -; v_call: TRBV7-6; cdr3_aa: CASSLVTNSYEQYF; cdr3_nt: TGTGCCAGCAGCTTAGTGACGAACTCCTACGAGCAGTACTTC
d_call: -; j_call: TRBJ2-3; clone_size: few; v_call: TRBV6-6; cdr3_aa: CASRQSTDTQYF; cdr3_nt: TGTGCCAGCAGACAGAGCACAGATACGCAGTATTTT
d_call: TRBD1; j_call: TRBJ2-3; clone_size: -; v_call: TRBV27; cdr3_aa: CASSFWDRGADTQYF; cdr3_nt: TGTGCCAGCAGTTTTTGGGACAGGGGCGCAGATACGCAGTATTTT
d_call: -; j_call: TRBJ1-1; clone_size: -; v_call: TRBV19; cdr3_aa: CASSMSMNTEAFF; cdr3_nt: TGTGCCAGTAGTATGAGTATGAACACTGAAGCTTTCTTT
d_call: TRBD1; j_call: TRBJ1-6; clone_size: -; v_call: TRBV23-1; cdr3_aa: CATQGSTYNSPLHF; cdr3_nt: TGCGCTACACAGGGGAGCACCTATAATTCACCCCTCCACTTT
d_call: TRBD2; j_call: TRBJ2-1; clone_size: -; v_call: TRBV7-9; cdr3_aa: CASSKSTSGVTYNEQFF; cdr3_nt: TGTGCCAGCAGCAAATCTACTAGCGGGGTGACCTACAATGAGCAGTTCTTC
d_call: -; j_call: TRBJ1-3; clone_size: -; v_call: TRBV18; cdr3_aa: CASSPRQSKRNTIYF; cdr3_nt: TGTGCCAGCTCACCCCGTCAATCAAAACGAAACACCATATATTTT
d_call: -; j_call: TRBJ2-3; clone_size: -; v_call: TRBV4-3; cdr3_aa: CASSQDLVTDTQYF; cdr3_nt: TGCGCCAGCAGCCAAGATTTAGTAACAGATACGCAGTATTTT
d_call: -; j_call: TRBJ1-1; clone_size: -; v_call: TRBV28; cdr3_aa: CASSNLITEAFF; cdr3_nt: TGTGCCAGTAGCAACCTGATCACTGAAGCTTTCTTT
d_call: -; j_call: TRBJ2-7; clone_size: -; v_call: TRBV15; cdr3_aa: CATSQILGGYEQYF; cdr3_nt: TGTGCCACCAGCCAAATCCTTGGGGGCTACGAGCAGTACTTC
d_call: TRBD1; j_call: TRBJ2-7; clone_size: -; v_call: TRBV27; cdr3_aa: CASSLSGGVYEQYF; cdr3_nt: TGTGCCAGCAGCCTTTCAGGGGGCGTATACGAGCAGTACTTC
d_call: -; j_call: TRBJ1-2; clone_size: -; v_call: TRBV28; cdr3_aa: CASSDAPGNYGYTF; cdr3_nt: TGTGCCAGCAGTGACGCCCCGGGTAACTATGGCTACACCTTC
d_call: -; j_call: TRBJ2-3; clone_size: -; v_call: TRBV28; cdr3_aa: CASRLSATQYF; cdr3_nt: TGTGCCAGCAGACTGTCCGCGACGCAGTATTTT
d_call: -; j_call: TRBJ2-3; clone_size: few; v_call: TRBV4-1; cdr3_aa: CASSQGRFLTDTQYF; cdr3_nt: TGCGCCAGCAGCCAAGGACGGTTCCTCACAGATACGCAGTATTTT
d_call: -; j_call: TRBJ2-3; clone_size: once; v_call: TRBV9; cdr3_aa: CASSVGVDTQYF; cdr3_nt: TGTGCCAGCAGCGTAGGGGTGGATACGCAGTATTTT
d_call: -; j_call: TRBJ1-5; clone_size: once; v_call: TRBV9; cdr3_aa: CASSRYPGPNQPQHF; cdr3_nt: TGTGCCAGCAGCCGATATCCAGGCCCAAATCAGCCCCAGCATTTT
d_call: TRBD2; j_call: TRBJ2-1; clone_size: -; v_call: TRBV28; cdr3_aa: CASSLSGSRYEQFF; cdr3_nt: TGTGCCAGCAGTTTGAGCGGGAGTCGGTATGAGCAGTTCTTC
d_call: TRBD1; j_call: TRBJ1-1; clone_size: -; v_call: TRBV19; cdr3_aa: CASSAGQGRTPEAFF; cdr3_nt: TGTGCCAGTAGTGCGGGACAGGGCAGAACGCCTGAAGCTTTCTTT
d_call: -; j_call: TRBJ2-3; clone_size: few; v_call: TRBV29-1; cdr3_aa: CSVEGAGVTDTQYF; cdr3_nt: TGCAGCGTTGAAGGGGCAGGGGTTACAGATACGCAGTATTTT
d_call: TRBD2; j_call: TRBJ2-3; clone_size: -; v_call: TRBV5-1; cdr3_aa: CASSLGSGGPDTQYF; cdr3_nt: TGCGCCAGCAGCTTGGGATCGGGGGGTCCAGATACGCAGTATTTT
d_call: -; j_call: TRBJ2-2; clone_size: -; v_call: TRBV9; cdr3_aa: CASSSGTARGTGELFF; cdr3_nt: TGTGCCAGCAGCTCGGGGACGGCCCGCGGCACCGGGGAGCTGTTTTTT
d_call: -; j_call: TRBJ1-5; clone_size: -; v_call: TRBV19; cdr3_aa: CATREGGQPQHF; cdr3_nt: TGTGCCACTAGGGAGGGGGGTCAGCCCCAGCATTTT
d_call: -; j_call: TRBJ1-4; clone_size: -; v_call: TRBV6-5; cdr3_aa: CASSDTTNEKLFF; cdr3_nt: TGTGCCAGCAGTGACACAACTAATGAAAAACTGTTTTTT
d_call: -; j_call: TRBJ2-7; clone_size: -; v_call: TRBV18; cdr3_aa: CASSPTPQAYEQYF; cdr3_nt: TGTGCCAGCTCACCAACACCTCAAGCCTACGAGCAGTACTTC
d_call: TRBD2; j_call: TRBJ2-1; clone_size: once; v_call: TRBV7-7; cdr3_aa: CASSSGGRAYNEQFF; cdr3_nt: TGTGCTAGCAGCTCGGGCGGGAGGGCCTACAATGAGCAGTTCTTC
d_call: -; j_call: TRBJ1-2; clone_size: -; v_call: TRBV5-6; cdr3_aa: CASSLWGPGYGYTF; cdr3_nt: TGTGCCAGCAGCTTGTGGGGGCCTGGCTATGGCTACACCTTC
d_call: -; j_call: TRBJ2-1; clone_size: -; v_call: TRBV7-2; cdr3_aa: CASSLERLLRNEQFF; cdr3_nt: TGTGCCAGCAGCTTAGAGCGACTCCTTAGGAATGAGCAGTTCTTC
d_call: -; j_call: TRBJ1-6; clone_size: -; v_call: TRBV6-5; cdr3_aa: CASTASAGRQSPLHF; cdr3_nt: TGTGCCAGCACCGCCTCGGCAGGAAGACAGTCACCCCTCCACTTT
d_call: -; j_call: TRBJ2-5; clone_size: -; v_call: TRBV7-6; cdr3_aa: CASSLAGGGETQYF; cdr3_nt: TGTGCCAGCAGCTTAGCGGGGGGAGGAGAGACCCAGTACTTC
d_call: -; j_call: TRBJ1-2; clone_size: -; v_call: TRBV7-2; cdr3_aa: CASSLAGPAYGYTF; cdr3_nt: TGTGCCAGCAGCTTAGCGGGGCCGGCCTATGGCTACACCTTC
d_call: TRBD1; j_call: TRBJ1-1; clone_size: -; v_call: TRBV7-9; cdr3_aa: CASRHTGGRTEAFF; cdr3_nt: TGTGCCAGCAGACATACAGGGGGCCGGACTGAAGCTTTCTTT